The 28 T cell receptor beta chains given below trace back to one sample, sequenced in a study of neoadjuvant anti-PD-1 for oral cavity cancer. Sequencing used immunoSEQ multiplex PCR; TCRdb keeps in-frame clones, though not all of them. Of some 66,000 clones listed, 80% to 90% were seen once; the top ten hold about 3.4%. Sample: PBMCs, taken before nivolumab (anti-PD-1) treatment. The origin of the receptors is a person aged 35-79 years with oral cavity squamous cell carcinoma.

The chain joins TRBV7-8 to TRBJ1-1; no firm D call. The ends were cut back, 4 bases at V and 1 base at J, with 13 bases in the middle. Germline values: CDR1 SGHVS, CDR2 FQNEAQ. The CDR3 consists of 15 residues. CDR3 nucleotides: TGTGCCAGCAGCTCAGAGCCCCTCTGGAACACTGAAGCTTTCTTT. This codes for CASSSEPLWNTEAFF.

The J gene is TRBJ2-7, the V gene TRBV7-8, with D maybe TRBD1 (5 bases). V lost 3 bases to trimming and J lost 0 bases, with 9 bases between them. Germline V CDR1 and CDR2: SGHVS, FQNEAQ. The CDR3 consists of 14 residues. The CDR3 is CASSFRVSSYEQYF. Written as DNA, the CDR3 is TGTGCCAGCAGCTTCAGGGTTAGCTCCTACGAGCAGTACTTC.

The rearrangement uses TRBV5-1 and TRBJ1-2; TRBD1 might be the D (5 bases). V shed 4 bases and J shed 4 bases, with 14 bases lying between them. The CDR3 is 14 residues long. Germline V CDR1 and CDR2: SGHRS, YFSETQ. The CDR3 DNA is TGCGCCAGCAGCCGGGGTCCGGGGGGCTATGGCTACACCTTC. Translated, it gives CASSRGPGGYGYTF.

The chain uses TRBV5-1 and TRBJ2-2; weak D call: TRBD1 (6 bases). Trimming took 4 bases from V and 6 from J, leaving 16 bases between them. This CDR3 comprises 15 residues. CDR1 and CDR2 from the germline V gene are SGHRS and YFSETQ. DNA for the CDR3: TGCGCCAGCAGCAAGCCCACAGGGCCCGCCGGGGAGCTGTTTTTT. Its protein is CASSKPTGPAGELFF.

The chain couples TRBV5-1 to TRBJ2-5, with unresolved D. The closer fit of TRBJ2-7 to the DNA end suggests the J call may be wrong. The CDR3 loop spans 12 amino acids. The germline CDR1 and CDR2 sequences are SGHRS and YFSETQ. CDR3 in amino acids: CASSLVSYEQYF. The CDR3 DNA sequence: TGCGCCAGCAGCTTGGTGTCCTACGAGCAGTACTTC.

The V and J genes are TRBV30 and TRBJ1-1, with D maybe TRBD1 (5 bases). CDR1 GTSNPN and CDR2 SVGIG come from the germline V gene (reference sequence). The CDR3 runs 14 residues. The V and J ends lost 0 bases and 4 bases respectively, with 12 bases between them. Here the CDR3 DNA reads TGTGCCTGGAGTGTACGGGGGTTAGGCACTGAAGCTTTCTTT. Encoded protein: CAWSVRGLGTEAFF. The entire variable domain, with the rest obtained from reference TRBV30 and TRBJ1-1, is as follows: SQTIHQWPATLVQPVGSPLSLECTVEGTSNPNLYWYRQAAGRGLQLLFYSVGIGQISSEVPQNLSASRPQDRQFILSSKKLLLSDSGFYLCAWSVRGLGTEAFFGQGTRLTVV.

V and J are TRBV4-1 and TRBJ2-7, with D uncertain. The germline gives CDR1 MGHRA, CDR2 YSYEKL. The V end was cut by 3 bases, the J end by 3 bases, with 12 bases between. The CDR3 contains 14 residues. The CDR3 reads CASSHLRTSYEQYF. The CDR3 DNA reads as TGCGCCAGCAGCCATCTCAGGACCAGCTACGAGCAGTACTTC.

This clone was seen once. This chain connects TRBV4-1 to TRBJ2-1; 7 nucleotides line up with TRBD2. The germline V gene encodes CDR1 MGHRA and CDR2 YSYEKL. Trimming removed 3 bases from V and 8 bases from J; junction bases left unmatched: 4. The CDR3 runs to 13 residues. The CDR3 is CASSQREIYEQFF. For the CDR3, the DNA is TGCGCCAGCAGCCAGCGGGAGATATATGAGCAGTTCTTC.

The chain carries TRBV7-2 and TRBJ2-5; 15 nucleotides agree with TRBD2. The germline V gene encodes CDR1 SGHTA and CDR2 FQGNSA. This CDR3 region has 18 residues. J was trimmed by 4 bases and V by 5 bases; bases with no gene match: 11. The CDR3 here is CASSGRGLAGGRGETQYF. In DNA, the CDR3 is TGTGCCAGCAGCGGTAGAGGACTAGCGGGAGGGCGGGGAGAGACCCAGTACTTC.

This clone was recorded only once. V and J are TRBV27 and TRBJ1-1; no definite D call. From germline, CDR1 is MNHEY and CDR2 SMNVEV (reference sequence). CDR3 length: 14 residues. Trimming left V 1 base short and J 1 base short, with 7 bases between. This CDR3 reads CASSLFSQNTEAFF. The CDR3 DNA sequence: TGTGCCAGCAGTTTATTCTCACAGAACACTGAAGCTTTCTTT.

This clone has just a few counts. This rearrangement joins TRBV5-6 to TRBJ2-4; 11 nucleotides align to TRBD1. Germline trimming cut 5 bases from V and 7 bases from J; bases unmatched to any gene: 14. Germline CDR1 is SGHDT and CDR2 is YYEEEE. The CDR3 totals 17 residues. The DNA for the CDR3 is TGTGCCAGCAGTGTTCATGAAAGTCGGACAGGGGGCAACATTCAGTACTTC. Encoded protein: CASSVHESRTGGNIQYF. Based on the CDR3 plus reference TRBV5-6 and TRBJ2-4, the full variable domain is DAGVTQSPTHLIKTRGQQVTLRCSPKSGHDTVSWYQQALGQGPQFIFQYYEEEERQRGNFPDRFSGHQFPNYSSELNVNALLLGDSALYLCASSVHESRTGGNIQYFGAGTRLSVL.

The CDR3 region has the DNA TGTGCCAGCAGTTTATCGGAAGCGGGACCGCACGAGCAGTACTTC. Protein product: CASSLSEAGPHEQYF. The chain has TRBV27 and TRBJ2-7; 7 positions agree with TRBD2. Losses at the gene ends were 0 bases for V and 5 bases for J; bases not matched to a gene: 7. Germline CDR1 and CDR2: MNHEY and SMNVEV (reference sequence). The CDR3 is 15 residues long.

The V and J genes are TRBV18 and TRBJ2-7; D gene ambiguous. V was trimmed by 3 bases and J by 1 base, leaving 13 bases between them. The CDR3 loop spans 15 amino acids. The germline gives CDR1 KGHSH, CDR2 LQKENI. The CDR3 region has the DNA TGTGCCAGCTCACCGCCGAACCACGGATCCTACGAGCAGTACTTC. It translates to CASSPPNHGSYEQYF.

The CDR3 DNA is TGTGCCAGCAGTGAAGTAAAAAACCCCGGAGTAGCGGCCTACGAGCAGTACTTC. Translation gives CASSEVKNPGVAAYEQYF. The chain is built from TRBV6-1 and TRBJ2-7; maybe TRBD2 (6 bases). Germline V gives CDR1 MNHNS, CDR2 SASEGT. Trimming shortened V by 1 base and J by 2 bases, and 21 bases separated the two germline ends. There are 18 residues in the CDR3.

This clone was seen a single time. The CDR3 here is CASSSEETQYF. The CDR3 DNA follows: TGTGCCAGCAGCTCCGAAGAGACCCAGTACTTC. The gene calls are TRBV7-9 and TRBJ2-5, with D hard to call. The CDR3 length is 11 residues. Germline CDR1 reads SEHNR; CDR2 reads FQNEAQ (reference sequence). The V gene lost 4 bases and the J gene lost 3 bases, with 3 bases spanning the gap.

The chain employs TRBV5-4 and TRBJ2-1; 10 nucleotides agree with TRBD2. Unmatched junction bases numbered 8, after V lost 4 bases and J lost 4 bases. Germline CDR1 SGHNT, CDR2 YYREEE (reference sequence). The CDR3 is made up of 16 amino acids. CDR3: CASSPSGRETYNEQFF. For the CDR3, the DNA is TGTGCCAGCAGCCCAAGCGGGAGGGAGACATACAATGAGCAGTTCTTC.

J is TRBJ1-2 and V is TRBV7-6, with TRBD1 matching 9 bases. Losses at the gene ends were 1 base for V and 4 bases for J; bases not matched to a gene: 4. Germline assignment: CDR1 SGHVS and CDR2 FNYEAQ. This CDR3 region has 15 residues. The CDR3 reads CASSLGTGAIYGYTF. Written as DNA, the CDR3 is TGTGCCAGCAGCTTAGGGACAGGGGCTATCTATGGCTACACCTTC.

The CDR3 nucleotides read TGCGCCAGCAGCTTGTCTAGGTTCTACGAGCAGTACTTC. Translated, it gives CASSLSRFYEQYF. V and J are TRBV5-1 and TRBJ2-7; D ambiguous. This CDR3 has 13 amino acids. Trimming took 1 base from V and 3 from J, leaving 8 bases between them. Germline CDR1 and CDR2: SGHRS and YFSETQ.

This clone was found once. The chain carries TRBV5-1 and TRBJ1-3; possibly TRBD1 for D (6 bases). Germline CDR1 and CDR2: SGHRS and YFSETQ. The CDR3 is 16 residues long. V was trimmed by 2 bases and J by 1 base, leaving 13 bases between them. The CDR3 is CASSLQGLGSGNTIYF. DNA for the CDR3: TGCGCCAGCAGCTTACAGGGTCTAGGGTCTGGAAACACCATATATTTT.

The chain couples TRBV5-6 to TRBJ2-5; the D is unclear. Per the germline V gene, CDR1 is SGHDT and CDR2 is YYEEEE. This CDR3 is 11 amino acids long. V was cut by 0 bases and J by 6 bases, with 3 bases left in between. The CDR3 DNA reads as TGTGCCAGCAGCTTGGTACAGACCCAGTACTTC. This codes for CASSLVQTQYF.

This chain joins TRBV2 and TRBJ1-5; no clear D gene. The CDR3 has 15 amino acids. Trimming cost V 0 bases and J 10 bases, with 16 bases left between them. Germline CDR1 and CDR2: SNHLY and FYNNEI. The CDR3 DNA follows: TGTGCCAGCAGTGAAGCTTTTGCGAGTCTGCATCCCCAGCATTTT. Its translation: CASSEAFASLHPQHF.

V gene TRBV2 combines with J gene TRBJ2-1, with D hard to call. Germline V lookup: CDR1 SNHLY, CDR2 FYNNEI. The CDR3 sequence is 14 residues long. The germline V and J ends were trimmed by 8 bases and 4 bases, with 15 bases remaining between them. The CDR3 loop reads CASRAAALYNEQFF. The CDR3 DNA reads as TGTGCCAGCCGGGCGGCCGCCCTTTACAATGAGCAGTTCTTC.

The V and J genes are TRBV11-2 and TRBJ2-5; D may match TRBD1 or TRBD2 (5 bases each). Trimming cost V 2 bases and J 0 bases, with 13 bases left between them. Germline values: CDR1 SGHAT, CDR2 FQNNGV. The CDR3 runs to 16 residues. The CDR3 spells CASSLYVGAYQETQYF. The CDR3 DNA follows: TGTGCCAGCAGCTTATATGTCGGGGCGTACCAAGAGACCCAGTACTTC.

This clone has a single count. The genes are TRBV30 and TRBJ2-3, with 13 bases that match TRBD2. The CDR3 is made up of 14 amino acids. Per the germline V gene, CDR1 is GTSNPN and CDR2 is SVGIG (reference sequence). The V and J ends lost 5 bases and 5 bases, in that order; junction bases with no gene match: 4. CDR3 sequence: CAWGLAGVLDTQYF. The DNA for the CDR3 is TGTGCCTGGGGACTAGCGGGAGTGCTAGATACGCAGTATTTT. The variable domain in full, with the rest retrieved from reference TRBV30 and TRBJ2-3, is SQTIHQWPATLVQPVGSPLSLECTVEGTSNPNLYWYRQAAGRGLQLLFYSVGIGQISSEVPQNLSASRPQDRQFILSSKKLLLSDSGFYLCAWGLAGVLDTQYFGPGTRLTVL.

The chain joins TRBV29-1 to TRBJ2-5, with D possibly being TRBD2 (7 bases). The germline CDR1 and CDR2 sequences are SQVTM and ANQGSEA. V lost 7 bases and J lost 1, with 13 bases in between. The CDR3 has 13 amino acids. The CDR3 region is CSGQGGVQETQYF. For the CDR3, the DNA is TGCAGCGGCCAAGGGGGGGTCCAAGAGACCCAGTACTTC.

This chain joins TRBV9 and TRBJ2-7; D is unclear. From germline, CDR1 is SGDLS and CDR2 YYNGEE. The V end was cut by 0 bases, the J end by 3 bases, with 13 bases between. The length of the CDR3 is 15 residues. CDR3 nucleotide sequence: TGTGCCAGCAGCGTAGAGGGCTTCCCGAACTACGAGCAGTACTTC. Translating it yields CASSVEGFPNYEQYF.

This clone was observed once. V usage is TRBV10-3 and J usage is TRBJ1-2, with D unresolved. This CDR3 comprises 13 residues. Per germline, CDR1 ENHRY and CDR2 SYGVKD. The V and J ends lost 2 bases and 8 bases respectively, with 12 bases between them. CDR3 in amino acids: CAISEIGDRGYTF. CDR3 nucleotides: TGTGCCATCAGTGAGATCGGAGACCGGGGCTACACCTTC.

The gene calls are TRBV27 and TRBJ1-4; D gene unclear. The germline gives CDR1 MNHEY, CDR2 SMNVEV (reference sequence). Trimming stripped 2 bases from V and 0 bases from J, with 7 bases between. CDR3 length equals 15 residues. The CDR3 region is CASSLSFATNEKLFF. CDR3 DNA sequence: TGTGCCAGCAGTTTAAGCTTTGCAACTAATGAAAAACTGTTTTTT.